Listed here are 23 T cell receptor beta chains from one sample, sequenced in a study of T-cell reconstitution after alpha-beta-depleted transplantation in children. The library targeted TCRbeta and was prepared with unique molecular identifiers. TCRdb itself ran the PCR reads through MiXCR, one entry per CDR3 protein. The table has fewer than 550,000 distinct CDR3 sequences, about an eighth seen once; the top ten hold 13% to 15%. The material was PBMCs, mostly from graft donor cells, obtained 180 days after TCRalphabeta/CD19-depleted stem cell transplant. The receptors were gathered from a female patient aged 2-10 years who had a stem cell transplant for aplastic anemia, so the T cells may come from the graft donor.

V and J are TRBV20-1 and TRBJ2-7, with unresolved D. The germline V gene encodes CDR1 DFQATT and CDR2 SNEGSKA (reference sequence). The CDR3 sequence is 14 residues long. V gave up 0 bases and J gave up 3 bases, with 12 bases separating them. This CDR3 reads CSARDPRWGYEQYF. CDR3 sequence (DNA): TGCAGTGCTAGAGATCCACGATGGGGCTACGAGCAGTACTTC.

This clonotype was recorded a few times. The chain couples TRBV20-1 to TRBJ2-2, with D perhaps TRBD2 (5 bases). This CDR3 has 13 residues. The germline gives CDR1 DFQATT, CDR2 SNEGSKA (reference sequence). Trimming took off 3 bases at V and 5 bases at J, with 10 bases between the two ends. The CDR3 sequence: CSARQPGTGELFF. The CDR3 bases are TGCAGTGCTAGGCAACCGGGAACCGGGGAGCTGTTTTTT.

Points on this clonotype: A much bigger clone sits one base away, suggesting this may be a read error. V and J are TRBV29-1 and TRBJ2-1, with D tentatively TRBD2 (6 bases). Germline V gene data show CDR1 as SQVTM and CDR2 as ANQGSEA. This CDR3 is built from 14 residues. V was shortened by 3 bases and J by 4 bases, with 13 bases between the two germline ends. The CDR3 bases are TGCAGCGTTGAGATGGCGGAGGGGTACAATGAGCAGTTCTTC. It yields the protein CSVEMAEGYNEQFF.

The chain joins TRBV7-8 to TRBJ2-4; TRBD1 matches 8 bases. Looked up from germline, CDR1 is SGHVS and CDR2 is FQNEAQ. The CDR3 extends over 16 amino acids. V gave up 5 bases and J gave up 0 bases; unmatched junction bases: 6. In DNA form, the CDR3 reads TGTGCCAGCAGCACTCAGGGGGCTTTAGCCAAAAACATTCAGTACTTC. It yields the protein CASSTQGALAKNIQYF.

This clonotype has more than one count but fewer than ten. This rearrangement joins TRBV12-3 or TRBV12-4 to TRBJ1-4, with D perhaps matching TRBD1 (5 bases). V lost 3 bases to trimming and J lost 0 bases, with 14 bases between them. This CDR3 is 17 amino acids long. CDR3 DNA: TGTGCCAGCAGTTTCGCCCCCCAGGGACCAACTAATGAAAAACTGTTTTTT. Protein product: CASSFAPQGPTNEKLFF.

A few counts support this clonotype. The V gene is TRBV28, the J gene TRBJ2-2; D gene ambiguous. V was cut by 1 base and J by 6 bases, with 9 bases left in between. CDR3 length equals 14 residues. Germline lookup yields CDR1 MDHEN and CDR2 SYDVKM. CDR3 coding DNA: TGTGCCAGCAGTTTATTAGGTTTGCCCGGGGAGCTGTTTTTT. Protein product: CASSLLGLPGELFF.

V gene TRBV5-1 combines with J gene TRBJ2-4, with D unclear. This CDR3 is 15 amino acids long. Germline values: CDR1 SGHRS, CDR2 YFSETQ. The V and J ends lost 1 base and 0 bases respectively, with 8 bases between them. CDR3 sequence: CASSLNPGAKNIQYF. CDR3 sequence (DNA): TGCGCCAGCAGCTTGAACCCAGGAGCCAAAAACATTCAGTACTTC.

V usage is TRBV18 and J usage is TRBJ1-5, with D tentatively TRBD1 (6 bases). Germline V CDR1 and CDR2: KGHSH, LQKENI. Trimming took off 3 bases at V and 0 bases at J, with 24 bases between the two ends. This CDR3 region has 20 residues. The CDR3 DNA reads TGTGCCAGCTCACCGGGTCGTTTCGCGACAGGAACCTATAGCAATCAGCCCCAGCATTTT. It encodes CASSPGRFATGTYSNQPQHF. The entire variable domain, with the rest obtained from reference TRBV18 and TRBJ1-5, is as follows: NAGVMQNPRHLVRRRGQEARLRCSPMKGHSHVYWYRQLPEEGLKFMVYLQKENIIDESGMPKERFSAEFPKEGPSILRIQQVVRGDSAAYFCASSPGRFATGTYSNQPQHFGDGTRLSIL.

This clonotype was observed a handful of times. The genes are TRBV7-6 and TRBJ2-3, with 12 bases fitting TRBD2. CDR1 is SGHVS, CDR2 FNYEAQ, per germline. This CDR3 region has 18 residues. Germline trimming cut 1 base from V and 4 bases from J; bases unmatched to any gene: 9. For the CDR3, the DNA is TGTGCCAGCAGCTTAGTGGCGACTAGCGGGAGTGCCTCAGATACGCAGTATTTT. Translated: CASSLVATSGSASDTQYF.

This clonotype came up a few times. The V and J genes are TRBV20-1 and TRBJ2-5; 9 nucleotides match TRBD2. CDR1 is DFQATT, CDR2 SNEGSKA, per germline (reference sequence). V gave up 6 bases and J gave up 2 bases; unmatched junction bases: 10. The CDR3 covers 15 residues. CDR3 residues: CSATWGLAKQETQYF. The CDR3 DNA sequence: TGCAGTGCCACTTGGGGACTAGCAAAACAAGAGACCCAGTACTTC.

This clonotype turned up a few times. The chain couples TRBV24-1 to TRBJ2-3; possibly TRBD2 for D (6 bases). CDR3 length equals 14 residues. V lost 5 bases to trimming and J lost 4 bases, with 12 bases between them. CDR1 and CDR2 from the germline V gene are KGHDR and SFDVKD. For the CDR3, the DNA is TGTGCCACCAGTGGCTCCGGGACTTCAGATACGCAGTATTTT. As protein: CATSGSGTSDTQYF.

The chain is built from TRBV7-2 and TRBJ2-1; 14 bases agree with TRBD2. CDR3 length: 16 residues. Germline V lookup: CDR1 SGHTA, CDR2 FQGNSA. Trimming at V came to 5 bases and at J to 9 bases, leaving 9 bases not matched to a gene. CDR3 bases: TGTGCCAGCAGCGGAAGACTAGCGGGAGGGCCTGGTGAGCAGTTCTTC. It translates to CASSGRLAGGPGEQFF. The entire variable domain, with the rest obtained from reference TRBV7-2 and TRBJ2-1, is as follows: GAGVSQSPSNKVTEKGKDVELRCDPISGHTALYWYRQSLGQGLEFLIYFQGNSAPDKSGLPSDRFSAERTGGSVSTLTIQRTQQEDSAVYLCASSGRLAGGPGEQFFGPGTRLTVL.

This clonotype showed up just a few times. The chain employs TRBV12-3 or TRBV12-4 and TRBJ1-1, with no clear D. The CDR3 length is 12 residues. Trimming removed 3 bases at V and 8 bases at J, with 10 bases between. The CDR3 nucleotides are TGTGCCAGCAGTTTTGGAGAATTAGAAGCTTTCTTT. Encoded protein: CASSFGELEAFF.

This clonotype turned up a few times. The J gene is TRBJ2-7, the V gene TRBV7-2; 7 positions match TRBD1. Germline assignment: CDR1 SGHTA and CDR2 FQGNSA. The CDR3 is 15 residues long. The ends lost 1 base at V and 4 bases at J; junction bases unmatched: 7. The CDR3, as DNA: TGTGCCAGCAGCTTAGAAGGGACAGAGAGGTACGAGCAGTACGTC. Protein: CASSLEGTERYEQYV.

This clonotype has just a few counts. The V call is TRBV6-5, the J call TRBJ2-7, with no clear D. V dropped 2 bases and J dropped 0 bases, with 20 bases sitting between them. This CDR3 is built from 18 residues. In germline, CDR1 is MNHEY, CDR2 SVGAGI. CDR3 coding DNA: TGTGCCAGCAGTTACGAACCAAGTTCAAGCTGGAGCTCCTACGAGCAGTACTTC. The encoded protein is CASSYEPSSSWSSYEQYF.

As for this clonotype: This may stem from a read error, because a much larger clone lies one nucleotide away. V usage is TRBV4-2 and J usage is TRBJ2-1, with 7 bases lining up with TRBD2. This CDR3 comprises 16 residues. The germline gives CDR1 LGHNA, CDR2 YNFKEQ. CDR3 residues: CAISRGRESSYNEQFF. In DNA, the CDR3 is TGTGCCATCAGCCGAGGGCGGGAGAGCTCCTACAATGAGCAGTTCTTC.

This clonotype occurred a few times. The chain has TRBV29-1 and TRBJ2-1; D gene unclear. V gave up 6 bases and J gave up 5 bases, with 11 bases separating them. Germline V CDR1 and CDR2: SQVTM, ANQGSEA. The CDR3 has 12 amino acids. The CDR3 sequence: CSVLGRDNEQFF. In DNA form, the CDR3 reads TGCAGCGTCCTCGGCAGAGACAATGAGCAGTTCTTC.

This clonotype was seen only a few times. V is TRBV7-8 and J is TRBJ1-5, with D possibly TRBD1 on 6 matching bases. CDR3 length: 16 residues. The V end lost 0 bases, the J end lost 0 bases, and 9 bases lay between the germline ends. Germline V gene sequence: CDR1 SGHVS, CDR2 FQNEAQ. For the CDR3, the DNA is TGTGCCAGCAGCTTAGCGAAGGGGGTTAGCAATCAGCCCCAGCATTTT. This translates into CASSLAKGVSNQPQHF. The full variable domain, in which reference TRBV7-8 and TRBJ1-5 provide the parts outside the CDR3, is GAGVSQSPRYKVAKRGQDVALRCDPISGHVSLFWYQQALGQGPEFLTYFQNEAQLDKSGLPSDRFFAERPEGSVSTLKIQRTQQEDSAVYLCASSLAKGVSNQPQHFGDGTRLSIL.

V is TRBV12-5 and J is TRBJ1-1; D unresolved. The CDR3 is 11 amino acids. Per germline, CDR1 LGHNT and CDR2 FRNRAP. V lost 5 bases and J lost 7, with 8 bases in between. CDR3 amino acids: CASGPRIEAFF. CDR3 coding DNA: TGTGCTAGTGGTCCAAGGATTGAAGCTTTCTTT.

This clonotype was picked up one time. This chain joins TRBV7-2 and TRBJ2-6; no firm D call. The CDR3 spans 17 residues. CDR1 SGHTA and CDR2 FQGNSA come from the germline V gene. Trimming left V 5 bases short and J 2 bases short, with 16 bases between. CDR3 coding DNA: TGTGCCAGCAGCCGAAGTCCCCTCTCACCTGGGGCCAACGTCCTGACTTTC. Its translation is CASSRSPLSPGANVLTF.

J is TRBJ2-7 and V is TRBV7-3, with 9 nucleotides matching TRBD2. Germline V gives CDR1 SGHTA, CDR2 FQGTGA. The CDR3 has 15 residues. V lost 1 base and J lost 7; bases outside the gene matches: 8. CDR3 loop: CASSLSGRAVEEQYF. The CDR3 DNA is TGTGCCAGCAGCTTAAGCGGGAGGGCCGTCGAAGAGCAGTACTTC.

This clonotype has a count of ten or more. J is TRBJ1-2 and V is TRBV5-1, with TRBD1 matching 7 bases. J was trimmed by 1 base and V by 0 bases; bases with no gene match: 9. This CDR3 comprises 17 residues. Germline values: CDR1 SGHRS, CDR2 YFSETQ. The CDR3 spells CASSLGGFDRDNYGYTF. The CDR3 DNA reads as TGCGCCAGCAGCTTGGGTGGCTTCGACAGGGATAACTATGGCTACACCTTC. Filled out from reference TRBV5-1 and TRBJ1-2, the complete variable domain reads KAGVTQTPRYLIKTRGQQVTLSCSPISGHRSVSWYQQTPGQGLQFLFEYFSETQRNKGNFPGRFSGRQFSNSRSEMNVSTLELGDSALYLCASSLGGFDRDNYGYTFGSGTRLTVV.

In the case of this clonotype: At one end, the junction sequence differs from germline, possibly due to a read error. This chain links TRBV5-4 with TRBJ2-2, with 8 nucleotides matching TRBD1. Germline V gene data show CDR1 as SGHNT and CDR2 as YYREEE (reference sequence). The CDR3 covers 15 residues. CDR3 region: CAGRGPLSNTGELFF. CDR3 nucleotides: TGTGCCGGCAGGGGGCCCCTATCTAACACCGGGGAGCTGTTTTTT.